The TCR beta chain described here comes from a study of T cells in Graves' hyperthyroidism and ophthalmopathy (dated by TCRdb to the late 2010s). Describing the broader study: Peripheral blood was sampled at the time of initial diagnosis, prior to any treatment. Thyroid tissue and blood T-cell repertoires from over 5 Graves' hyperthyroidism patients were also compared in the study. An independent validation cohort of under 20 hyperthyroidism patients and 17 patients who later progressed to ophthalmopathy tested prospective prediction of ophthalmopathy. The paper reports TCR Vbeta CDR3 sequencing of about 140 peripheral blood samples: approximately 41 ophthalmopathy, fewer than 80 hyperthyroidism and approximately 17 progressor patients. Once sampling was done, hyperthyroidism patients were given methimazole at a starting dose of 30 mg daily, whereas ophthalmopathy patients were given high-dose intravenous methylprednisolone. For training and testing, the 110 or so patients in the discovery cohort were randomly divided in a 7:3 ratio. To identify TCR V-J signatures that set the groups apart, the researchers used a discovery cohort of 95 to 100 patients, made up of 40 to 45 with Graves' ophthalmopathy and around 58 with stable Graves' hyperthyroidism. The investigation overall reported the following: During validation, the model predicted progression to ophthalmopathy a median of approximately six months ahead of onset, with around 71% sensitivity and 72.22% specificity. Sample size was not statistically predetermined, and investigators were not blinded to group allocation. Most expanded thyroid clonotypes (frequency above 0.001) were also detected in blood, a finding suggesting that blood repertoires may reflect thyroid immune responses. Ophthalmopathy was separated from stable hyperthyroidism by a 13 V-J signature model, with 85% to 90% sensitivity and about 81% specificity obtained in cross-validation and 80%/75% obtained in testing.

The trim is 5 bases for V and 1 base for J, with a gap of 18 bases between the germline ends. According to the germline V gene (reference sequence), CDR1 reads LNHDA and CDR2 reads SQIVND. From the cysteine through the phenylalanine, the CDR3 covers 17 amino acids. CDR3 DNA is the only sequence kept; it has 51 bases, read in frame from the first base. The TCR beta CDR3 regions were amplified from the RNA transcripts. The first round of RT-PCR for the TCR CDR3 was performed with the HTBI primer set and the Qiagen OneStep RT-PCR kit. The libraries were constructed in a second round of multiplex PCR and then size-selected and purified. Sequencing of the libraries was done on an Illumina HiSeq2000 using paired-end 100 bp reads. Per the authors' processing: Raw data were processed with SOAPnuke, discarding reads with adapters, uncalled bases, mean Phred below 15, or no exact constant-primer or identifier match. High-quality paired reads were merged with COPE v1.2.5, and unique nucleotide sequences were defined as clonotypes. MiTCR v1.1 was used to align the clonotypes against IMGT TRBV, TRBD and TRBJ reference segments. The analysis was restricted to V-J combinations with a frequency above 0.0001, which together covered roughly 99% of the repertoires. A TCS score was defined as the ratio between F50 (clonal expansion) and ExV (chaos), using BLOSUM62-based TCRdist between CDR3 peptides within each V-J. Welch's t-statistics and random forest reduced fewer than 550 V-J features to fewer than 15, which were used in a naive Bayes classifier (R e1071). TCRdb trimmed the raw reads at Q25, called clones with MiXCR and kept productive beta chains. Identical CDR3 proteins give one entry, which carries the most common genes and DNA. The V and J calls here are based on TCRdb, not the publication. Across this sample there are 350,000 to 500,000 distinct CDR3 sequences, with 12% to 15% seen only once. The ten largest clones add up to about 5% of the sample.

Stable Graves' hyperthyroidism was defined as the absence of progression to ophthalmopathy over 18 months of follow-up. Hyperthyroidism patients were newly diagnosed, had a disease duration of under 2 months, and were aged 18 to 65 years. Exclusion was applied to patients with uncontrolled infections, other autoimmune diseases, pregnancy or lactation. Diagnoses were established on the basis of clinical symptoms, serum thyroxine and TRAb, thyroid ultrasound, and orbital computed tomography. Ficoll-Paque density gradient centrifugation was used to isolate PBMCs from around 10 ml of fresh peripheral blood. Total RNA was extracted using Trizol reagent, and RNA quality was assessed on an Agilent 2100 Bioanalyzer. In this sample, this clonotype turned up many times. Its recognized antigen is unknown. The input lacks base qualities; no much larger clone sits a single base away.

Specimen: blood. This sequence originates from a young woman with Graves' hyperthyroidism. The chain employs TRBV19 and TRBJ2-1; the D gene is perhaps TRBD1 or TRBD2, each of them matching over 5 bases. The CDR3 has the sequence CASSLFQGRKSYNEQFF. The bases are TGTGCCAGTAGTTTATTCCAGGGACGCAAATCCTACAATGAGCAGTTCTTC.